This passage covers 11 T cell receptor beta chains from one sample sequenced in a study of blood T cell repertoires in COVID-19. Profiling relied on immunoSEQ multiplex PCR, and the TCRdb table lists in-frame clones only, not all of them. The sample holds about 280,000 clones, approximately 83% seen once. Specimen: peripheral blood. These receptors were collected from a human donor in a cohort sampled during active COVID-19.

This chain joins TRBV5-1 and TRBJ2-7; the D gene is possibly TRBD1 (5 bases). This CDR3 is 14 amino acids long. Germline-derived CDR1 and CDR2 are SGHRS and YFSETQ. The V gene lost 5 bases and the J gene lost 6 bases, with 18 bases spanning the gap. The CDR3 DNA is TGCGCCAGCAGTTGGGGCCACGGTGTCGGCGAGCAGTACTTC. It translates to CASSWGHGVGEQYF.

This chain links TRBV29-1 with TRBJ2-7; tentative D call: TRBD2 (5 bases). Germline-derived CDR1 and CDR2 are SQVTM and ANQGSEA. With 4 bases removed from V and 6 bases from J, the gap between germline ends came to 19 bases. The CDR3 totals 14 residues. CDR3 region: CSVVDFQGLGEQYF. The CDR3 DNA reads TGCAGCGTTGTGGACTTCCAAGGTTTAGGCGAGCAGTACTTC.

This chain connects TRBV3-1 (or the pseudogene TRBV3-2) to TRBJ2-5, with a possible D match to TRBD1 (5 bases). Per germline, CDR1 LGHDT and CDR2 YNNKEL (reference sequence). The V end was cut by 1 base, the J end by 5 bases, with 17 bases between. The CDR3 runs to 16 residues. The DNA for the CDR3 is TGTGCCAGCAGCCAAGGGTTCGTCCAGGGTGTCGAGACCCAGTACTTC. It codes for CASSQGFVQGVETQYF.

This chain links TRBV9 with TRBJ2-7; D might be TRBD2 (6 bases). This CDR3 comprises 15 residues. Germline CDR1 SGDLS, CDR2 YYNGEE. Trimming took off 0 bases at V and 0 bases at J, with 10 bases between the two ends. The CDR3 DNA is TGTGCCAGCAGCGTAGGGGACTCGAGCTCCTACGAGCAGTACTTC. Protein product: CASSVGDSSSYEQYF.

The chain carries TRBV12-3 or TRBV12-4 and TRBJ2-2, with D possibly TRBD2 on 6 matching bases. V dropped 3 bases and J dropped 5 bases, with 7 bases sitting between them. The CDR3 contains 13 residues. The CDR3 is CASSFGRTGELFF. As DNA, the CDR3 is TGTGCCAGCAGTTTCGGGAGAACCGGGGAGCTGTTTTTT.

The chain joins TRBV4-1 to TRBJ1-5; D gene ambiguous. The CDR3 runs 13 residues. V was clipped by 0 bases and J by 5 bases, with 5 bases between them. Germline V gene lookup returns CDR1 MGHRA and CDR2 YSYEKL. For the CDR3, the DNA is TGCGCCAGCAGCCAAGATCGGGATCAGCCCCAGCATTTT. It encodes CASSQDRDQPQHF.

CDR3 loop: CASSRLGLTVPLEQYF. The CDR3 DNA is TGTGCCAGCAGCCGCCTCGGACTAACCGTACCTCTCGAGCAGTACTTC. This chain links TRBV3-1 (or the pseudogene TRBV3-2) with TRBJ2-7, with D possibly TRBD2 on 6 matching bases. V was shortened by 4 bases and J by 6 bases, with 22 bases between the two germline ends. The CDR3 spans 16 residues. In germline, CDR1 is LGHDT, CDR2 YNNKEL (reference sequence).

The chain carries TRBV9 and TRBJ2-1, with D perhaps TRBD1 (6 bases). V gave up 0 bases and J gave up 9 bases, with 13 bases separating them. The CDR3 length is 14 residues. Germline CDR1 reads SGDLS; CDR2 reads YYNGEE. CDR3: CASSVAGQGFEQFF. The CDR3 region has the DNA TGTGCCAGCAGCGTAGCTGGGCAGGGGTTTGAGCAGTTCTTC.

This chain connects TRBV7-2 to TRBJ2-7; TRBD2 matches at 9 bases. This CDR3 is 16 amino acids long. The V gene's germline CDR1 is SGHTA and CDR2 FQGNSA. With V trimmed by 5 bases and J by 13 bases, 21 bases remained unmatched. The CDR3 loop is CASSPGGGLASGVTYF. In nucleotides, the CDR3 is TGTGCCAGCAGCCCGGGGGGCGGACTAGCGTCCGGAGTCACCTACTTC.

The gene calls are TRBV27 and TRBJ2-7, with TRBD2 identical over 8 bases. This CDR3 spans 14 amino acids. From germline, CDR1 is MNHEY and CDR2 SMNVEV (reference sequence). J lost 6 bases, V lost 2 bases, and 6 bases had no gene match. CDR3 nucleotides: TGTGCCAGCAGTTTACGGGGGGGCCCGACCGAGCAGTACTTC. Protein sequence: CASSLRGGPTEQYF.

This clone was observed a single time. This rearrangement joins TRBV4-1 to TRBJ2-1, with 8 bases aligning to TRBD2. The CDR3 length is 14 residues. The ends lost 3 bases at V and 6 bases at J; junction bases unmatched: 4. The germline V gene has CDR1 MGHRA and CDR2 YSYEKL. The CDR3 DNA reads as TGCGCCAGCAGCCAGTGGACTAGCAGCAATGAGCAGTTCTTC. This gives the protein CASSQWTSSNEQFF.